The 32 T cell receptor beta chains below all came from one sample that was sequenced in a study of blood T cell repertoires in COVID-19 (dated by TCRdb to 2018 to 2021). The receptor library was made with the immunoSEQ multiplex PCR assay. In TCRdb, the immuneACCESS table is reduced to in-frame sequences with V and J assigned. These tables do not hold every clone; where another copy was compared, an unresolved V gene accounts for under half, and the others remain unexplained. This sample has 150,000 to 200,000 clones in its table, and 90% of those were observed once. Clones ranked in the top ten supply over 15% of the sample. The sample consisted of peripheral blood. The receptors were sampled from a man aged 55 to 69 with active or convalescent COVID-19.

V gene TRBV7-2 combines with J gene TRBJ1-1; D not resolved. Germline CDR1 reads SGHTA; CDR2 reads FQGNSA. The CDR3 totals 14 residues. The V end was cut by 2 bases, the J end by 2 bases, with 9 bases between. Here the CDR3 reads CASSLFVYNTEAFF. CDR3 nucleotide sequence: TGTGCCAGCAGCTTATTTGTCTACAACACTGAAGCTTTCTTT.

This clone was observed a few times. The V call is TRBV28, the J call TRBJ1-1; D is unresolved. This CDR3 has 16 amino acids. CDR1 and CDR2 from the germline V gene are MDHEN and SYDVKM. Trimming took off 4 bases at V and 1 base at J, with 16 bases between the two ends. The CDR3 reads CASSSLLGGENTEAFF. Written as DNA, the CDR3 is TGTGCCAGCAGTTCACTATTAGGTGGAGAGAACACTGAAGCTTTCTTT.

The chain employs TRBV7-9 and TRBJ2-7, with a weak D call TRBD2 (5 bases). The germline V gene has CDR1 SEHNR and CDR2 FQNEAQ (reference sequence). V lost 2 bases and J 3 bases, leaving 17 bases between the germline ends. CDR3 length: 16 amino acids. CDR3 in amino acids: CASSLFEGNFVYEQYF. The CDR3 nucleotides read TGTGCCAGCAGCTTATTCGAGGGAAACTTCGTCTACGAGCAGTACTTC.

As regards this clone: Other DNA sequences in this sample translate to the same CDR3. The chain links TRBV30 to TRBJ1-1, with D perhaps matching TRBD1 (6 bases). Germline values: CDR1 GTSNPN, CDR2 SVGIG (reference sequence). With 1 base removed from V and 2 bases from J, the gap between germline ends came to 8 bases. The CDR3 loop spans 13 amino acids. CDR3 protein: CAWSAQGNTEAFF. The CDR3 region has the DNA TGTGCCTGGAGTGCACAGGGTAACACTGAAGCTTTCTTT.

The chain combines TRBV6-5 with TRBJ2-7; tentatively, D is TRBD2 (6 bases). This CDR3 has 12 residues. The germline gives CDR1 MNHEY, CDR2 SVGAGI. The germline V and J ends were trimmed by 10 bases and 1 base, with 11 bases remaining between them. CDR3 sequence reads: CATLTRSYEQYF. The CDR3 DNA reads TGTGCCACCTTGACTAGATCCTACGAGCAGTACTTC.

The V gene is TRBV5-1, the J gene TRBJ1-1, with D uncertain. The CDR3 totals 15 residues. Deletions cut 3 bases from V and 1 base from J, with 13 bases between. Germline V gene lookup returns CDR1 SGHRS and CDR2 YFSETQ. The CDR3 sequence is CASSSTPEANTEAFF. As DNA, the CDR3 is TGCGCCAGCAGCTCCACCCCGGAGGCGAACACTGAAGCTTTCTTT.

The rearrangement joins TRBV6-9 to TRBJ1-2, with 10 bases identical to TRBD1. Germline V CDR1 and CDR2: MNHGY, SVAAGI. V lost 4 bases and J lost 8; bases outside the gene matches: 7. The CDR3 runs 14 residues. The CDR3 sequence: CASSSDRGLRGYTF. The CDR3 coding sequence is TGTGCCAGCAGTTCAGACAGGGGGCTGAGGGGCTACACCTTC.

This sequence joins TRBV5-8 and TRBJ2-7; 7 bases fit TRBD2. The CDR3 is made up of 12 amino acids. V was pared by 3 bases and J by 9 bases, with 6 bases of the junction left unmatched. In germline, CDR1 is SGHTS, CDR2 YDEGEE. This CDR3 reads CASSWGTTRQYF. In nucleotides, the CDR3 is TGTGCCAGCAGCTGGGGGACTACGAGGCAGTACTTC.

Only a few counts were recorded for this clone. This chain uses TRBV18 with TRBJ2-5; D is possibly TRBD1 (5 bases). The CDR3 extends over 13 amino acids. Germline CDR1 is KGHSH and CDR2 is LQKENI. V lost 5 bases, J lost 2 bases, and 9 bases lay in between. This CDR3 reads CASSTTEQETQYF. CDR3 DNA sequence: TGTGCCAGCTCAACGACAGAGCAAGAGACCCAGTACTTC.

This clone has a single count. V is TRBV6-5 and J is TRBJ1-2; 7 nucleotides match TRBD1. The CDR3 totals 14 residues. Germline V gives CDR1 MNHEY, CDR2 SVGAGI. The trim removed 5 bases at V and 4 bases at J, leaving 7 bases unmatched. This chain's CDR3 is CASSQTTGPYGYTF. In DNA, the CDR3 is TGTGCCAGCAGTCAGACGACAGGGCCCTATGGCTACACCTTC.

V is TRBV6-5 and J is TRBJ1-2; 10 nucleotides match TRBD1. This CDR3 region has 13 residues. Germline V gene sequence: CDR1 MNHEY, CDR2 SVGAGI. Germline trimming cut 6 bases from V and 6 bases from J; bases unmatched to any gene: 4. Here the CDR3 DNA reads TGTGCCAGCAGGACAGGACAGGGGGATGGCTACACCTTC. This gives the protein CASRTGQGDGYTF.

CDR3 protein: CASSEYPGEEQYF. CDR3 DNA sequence: TGTGCCAGCAGTGAATACCCAGGGGAAGAGCAGTACTTC. The chain combines TRBV6-1 with TRBJ2-7; D is possibly TRBD1 (6 bases). The V and J ends lost 2 bases and 7 bases respectively, with 12 bases between them. This CDR3 is built from 13 residues. Germline loops: CDR1 MNHNS, CDR2 SASEGT.

This clone has a single count. V gene TRBV11-2 combines with J gene TRBJ1-5; D is perhaps TRBD1 (6 bases). Trimming removed 4 bases at V and 6 bases at J, with 19 bases between. The CDR3 is made up of 16 amino acids. Germline CDR1 SGHAT, CDR2 FQNNGV. The CDR3 reads CASSSGGGRLSQPQHF. CDR3 sequence (DNA): TGTGCCAGCAGCTCGGGCGGGGGGCGTTTGAGTCAGCCCCAGCATTTT. The whole variable domain, filled in from reference TRBV11-2 and TRBJ1-5, reads EAGVAQSPRYKIIEKRQSVAFWCNPISGHATLYWYQQILGQGPKLLIQFQNNGVVDDSQLPKDRFSAERLKGVDSTLKIQPAKLEDSAVYLCASSSGGGRLSQPQHFGDGTRLSIL.

This clone came up once. J is TRBJ1-2 and V is TRBV29-1; D is possibly TRBD1 (5 bases). Deletions cut 3 bases from V and 4 bases from J, with 12 bases between. The CDR3 runs 13 residues. Per the germline V gene, CDR1 is SQVTM and CDR2 is ANQGSEA. The CDR3 nucleotides read TGCAGCGTTGACAGGGCGGGGTTCTATGGCTACACCTTC. Translating it yields CSVDRAGFYGYTF.

This clone was seen a single time. The chain uses TRBV18 and TRBJ1-6, with D tentatively TRBD1 (6 bases). The germline V gene encodes CDR1 KGHSH and CDR2 LQKENI. This CDR3 has 14 amino acids. V was pared by 3 bases and J by 6 bases, with 9 bases between. CDR3 nucleotide sequence: TGTGCCAGCTCACCGGTGGACAGTAATTCACCCCTCCACTTT. It translates to CASSPVDSNSPLHF.

This clone appeared once. The chain links TRBV27 to TRBJ1-3, with TRBD1 as a possible D gene (6 bases). The CDR3 is 15 amino acids. CDR1 MNHEY and CDR2 SMNVEV come from the germline V gene (reference sequence). V was shortened by 5 bases and J by 5 bases, with 16 bases between the two germline ends. The CDR3 bases are TGTGCCAGCAGTCCACTTACAGGGACTAGAAACACCATATATTTT. This translates into CASSPLTGTRNTIYF.

On this clone: Relative to the germline gene, one junction end is altered; a read error may explain this. The genes are TRBV10-3 and TRBJ2-7; 13 bases align to TRBD2. Per germline, CDR1 ENHRY and CDR2 SYGVKD. The CDR3 runs 15 residues. The CDR3 DNA is TGTGCCATCAGTGAGGGGACTAGCGGGGCCTATGAGCAGTACTTC. Translated, it gives CAISEGTSGAYEQYF.

This clone appeared a single time. The chain joins TRBV28 to TRBJ2-5; D remains unclear. The CDR3 has 11 amino acids. The germline CDR1 and CDR2 sequences are MDHEN and SYDVKM. Trimming took off 6 bases at V and 7 bases at J, with 9 bases between the two ends. CDR3 protein: CASRSPGTQYF. Here the CDR3 DNA reads TGTGCCAGCAGATCCCCAGGGACCCAGTACTTC. Drawing the rest from reference TRBV28 and TRBJ2-5, the complete variable domain is DVKVTQSSRYLVKRTGEKVFLECVQDMDHENMFWYRQDPGLGLRLIYFSYDVKMKEKGDIPEGYSVSREKKERFSLILESASTNQTSMYLCASRSPGTQYFGPGTRLLVL.

The rearrangement uses TRBV4-1 and TRBJ1-2, with 7 bases matching TRBD1. The CDR3 is made up of 16 amino acids. The V gene end was trimmed by 0 bases and the J gene end by 6 bases; junction bases not matched to a gene: 10. Looked up from germline, CDR1 is MGHRA and CDR2 is YSYEKL. The CDR3 reads CASSQEGSGGSDGYTF. As DNA, the CDR3 is TGCGCCAGCAGCCAAGAAGGTTCAGGGGGATCGGATGGCTACACCTTC.

The chain couples TRBV18 to TRBJ2-5, with 8 bases identical to TRBD2. The CDR3 has 13 residues. The germline CDR1 and CDR2 sequences are KGHSH and LQKENI. The ends lost 3 bases at V and 4 bases at J; junction bases unmatched: 1. CDR3 nucleotides: TGTGCCAGCTCACCCCGGGAGGGAGAGACCCAGTACTTC. Its translation is CASSPREGETQYF. Based on the CDR3 plus reference TRBV18 and TRBJ2-5, the full variable domain is NAGVMQNPRHLVRRRGQEARLRCSPMKGHSHVYWYRQLPEEGLKFMVYLQKENIIDESGMPKERFSAEFPKEGPSILRIQQVVRGDSAAYFCASSPREGETQYFGPGTRLLVL.

The genes are TRBV12-3 or TRBV12-4 and TRBJ1-5, with no clear D. This CDR3 spans 13 amino acids. V was trimmed by 3 bases and J by 5 bases, leaving 8 bases between them. This chain's CDR3 is CASSLRFDQPQHF. Written as DNA, the CDR3 is TGTGCCAGCAGTTTGAGGTTCGATCAGCCCCAGCATTTT.

This clone was seen a single time. Within the sample, other DNA sequences also encode this same CDR3. The chain combines TRBV11-2 with TRBJ2-5; D unresolved. This CDR3 has 15 amino acids. The germline V gene has CDR1 SGHAT and CDR2 FQNNGV. Between the trimmed V and J ends, which lost 1 base and 1 base, there was a span of 10 bases. The CDR3, as DNA: TGTGCCAGCAGCTTAGGGTCAGGTCCCCAAGAGACCCAGTACTTC. This translates into CASSLGSGPQETQYF.

The chain links TRBV5-1 to TRBJ2-5; 7 nucleotides align to TRBD1. Per the germline V gene, CDR1 is SGHRS and CDR2 is YFSETQ. V gave up 0 bases and J gave up 2 bases; unmatched junction bases: 7. This CDR3 spans 16 amino acids. This chain's CDR3 is CASSLGGVTGQETQYF. CDR3 nucleotide sequence: TGCGCCAGCAGCTTGGGAGGAGTGACAGGGCAAGAGACCCAGTACTTC.

The chain joins TRBV5-1 to TRBJ1-4; 12 bases agree with TRBD1. Germline V gene sequence: CDR1 SGHRS, CDR2 YFSETQ. V was pared by 2 bases and J by 4 bases, with 12 bases of the junction left unmatched. The CDR3 contains 19 residues. For the CDR3, the DNA is TGCGCCAGCAGCTTATTAACCGGGACAGGGGGCGATTATAATGAAAAACTGTTTTTT. Translating it yields CASSLLTGTGGDYNEKLFF.

Regarding this clone: The sample carries other DNA sequences with the same CDR3. The chain employs TRBV7-9 and TRBJ1-1; unclear D gene. Trimming stripped 1 base from V and 8 bases from J, with 11 bases between. The germline V gene has CDR1 SEHNR and CDR2 FQNEAQ (reference sequence). The CDR3 consists of 13 residues. CDR3 protein: CASSLEGSGEAFF. The DNA of the CDR3 is TGTGCCAGCAGCTTAGAAGGGTCGGGGGAAGCTTTCTTT.

This clone occurred once. V usage is TRBV19 and J usage is TRBJ1-5, with a possible D match to TRBD1 (5 bases). Germline V lookup: CDR1 LNHDA, CDR2 SQIVND (reference sequence). The CDR3 has 18 residues. The germline V and J ends were trimmed by 7 bases and 0 bases, with 22 bases remaining between them. CDR3 sequence: CASKGAGLLIYSNQPQHF. The CDR3 DNA is TGTGCCAGTAAAGGGGCAGGGCTCCTTATCTATAGCAATCAGCCCCAGCATTTT.

Notes on this clone: Other nucleotide sequences from this sample produce the same CDR3. This chain joins TRBV28 and TRBJ2-7; maybe TRBD1 (5 bases). Trimming stripped 1 base from V and 2 bases from J, with 9 bases between. There are 14 residues in the CDR3. The germline V gene has CDR1 MDHEN and CDR2 SYDVKM. CDR3 region: CASSLSGYTYEQYF. The CDR3 nucleotides are TGTGCCAGCAGTTTATCAGGGTATACCTACGAGCAGTACTTC.

The gene calls are TRBV10-3 and TRBJ2-7; 12 bases are shared with TRBD1. This CDR3 is 13 amino acids long. In germline, CDR1 is ENHRY, CDR2 SYGVKD. V was pared by 8 bases and J by 7 bases, with 6 bases of the junction left unmatched. The CDR3 region has the DNA TGTGCCATCGGGGACAGGGGGCCTCGGGAGCAGTACTTC. This encodes CAIGDRGPREQYF.

This clone was detected once. This CDR3 is CASSKYALATDTQYF. The CDR3 coding sequence is TGTGCCAGCAGCAAGTATGCCCTAGCCACAGATACGCAGTATTTT. The rearrangement uses TRBV7-6 and TRBJ2-3, with a weak D call TRBD2 (5 bases). Between the trimmed V and J ends, which lost 5 bases and 2 bases, there was a span of 14 bases. This CDR3 has 15 amino acids. Looked up from germline, CDR1 is SGHVS and CDR2 is FNYEAQ.

The V gene is TRBV10-3, the J gene TRBJ2-1; 7 nucleotides line up with TRBD2. V shed 0 bases, J shed 4 bases, and the junction held 6 bases outside the gene matches. Germline CDR1 ENHRY, CDR2 SYGVKD. This CDR3 has 16 residues. Written as DNA, the CDR3 is TGTGCCATCAGTGAGTCGGGGGGGACCCTGTACAATGAGCAGTTCTTC. Its translation is CAISESGGTLYNEQFF.

The chain employs TRBV21-1 and TRBJ1-5; the table assigns TRBD1, which was not confirmed against the DNA. TRBV21-1 is given as a pseudogene. This CDR3 region has 17 residues. This CDR3 is CASSKARQGASNQPQHF. CDR3 bases: TGTGCCAGCAGCAAAGCTCGGCAGGGGGCTAGCAATCAGCCCCAGCATTTT.

The chain has TRBV6-1 and TRBJ1-1; D not certain. The V gene's germline CDR1 is MNHNS and CDR2 SASEGT. Trimming stripped 5 bases from V and 1 base from J, with 11 bases between. The CDR3 has 14 residues. CDR3: CASSLSGGNTEAFF. The CDR3 DNA reads TGTGCCAGCAGTTTGTCAGGTGGGAACACTGAAGCTTTCTTT.